The present TCR beta chain was sequenced within a study of shared clonotypes between healthy human individuals (dated by TCRdb to the early 2020s). A note on the overall study: A couple of women and a few men aged 18 to 49 years were included in the cohort. The study deeply sequenced blood TCR repertoires of about 5 healthy adults to estimate repertoire size and the extent of clonotype sharing between individuals. Per donor, three plates each were used for CD4 naive and CD4 memory, two for CD8 naive, and one for CD8 memory. Between about 0.94 and 8.9 billion PBMCs per donor were obtained by leukapheresis. Different laboratories and diverse techniques were used to prepare libraries and sequence TCR repertoires, to increase sequencing depth and limit assay-specific biases. General conclusions and limits of the study: Sampling was restricted to blood, and TCR repertoires in tissue are likely to differ from TCR repertoires in blood. Based on pairwise subsampling, the degree of clonotype sharing among donors was expected to be affected by sequencing depth. Incomplete sequencing was indicated by rarefaction of sorted-subset datasets, despite the large sequencing depth. Because the study included only a small number of donors, the genetic and exposure-history diversity represented was limited. Naive subsets generally had larger estimated clonotype richness than memory subsets. Across a handful of donors, approximately 5% of naive CD4, roughly 3.4% of naive CD8, 2.3% of memory CD4, and about 0.4% of memory CD8 clonotypes were shared. Higher generation probabilities were observed for clonotypes shared by all four sorted-subset donors than for non-shared clonotypes.

Trimming takes 0 bases from V and 10 bases from J, and the germline ends sit 13 bases apart. The CDR3 spans 15 residues, from the cysteine through the phenylalanine. Only the CDR3 portion is preserved as DNA: 45 bases, with reading frame beginning at the first base. This clone was counted between two and nine times. Its antigen remains undetermined. There are no base qualities to consult, and no much larger clone falls within one base. TCR CDR3 regions were amplified from genomic DNA by multiplex PCR using the deep immunoSEQ assay. For each cell subset, the extracted genomic DNA was distributed evenly across all wells of several immunoSEQ 96-well plates, and each plate served as one replicate. For sorted subsets, each replicate PCR was loaded with 200 to 250 ng genomic DNA, equivalent to 30,000 to 35,000 T cell genomes. Purified libraries were measured with a Qubit 3.0 fluorometer, size-checked on a Bioanalyzer 2100, and measured again with the KAPA Library Quantification kit. Each immunoSEQ 96-well plate was sequenced on its own single-read 150-cycle Illumina NextSeq 550 flow cell. As for the original processing: The immunoSEQ output contained only junctional sequences without quality scores, so filtering could not match that applied to full-length reads. To assign V/J genes and CDR3, sequences were annotated against IMGT germline references using PyIR, a Python wrapper for IgBLAST v1.9. Any read was removed if the V/J assignment was weak (E-value above 1e-6), the CDR3 was missing, or the read contained stop codons, out-of-frame junctions, or ambiguous translated residues. V3J clonotypes were defined as sequences sharing the same inferred V gene, J gene, and CDR3 amino acid sequence. The percentage overlap between two repertoires was calculated by dividing the number of shared unique clonotypes by the size of the smaller repertoire. Repertoire richness was assessed with RTK rarefaction, the Chao1 estimator, and Recon v2.1 estimates of unobserved clonotypes. OLGA was used to compute generation probabilities for all TCRbeta clonotypes that the gDNA method yielded from a few donors. TCRdb obtained this table from immuneACCESS and retained in-frame rearrangements with V and J assigned. These tables miss some clones; where compared with another copy, unresolved V genes account for less than half of the shortfall, and the remainder is unexplained. That table supplies the V and J calls and clone size; D and trimming were determined from the DNA. The sample data list roughly 2.5 million clones, and more than 80% of these were observed just once. The ten largest make up over 0.12% of the sample.

Healthy HIV-negative adults with no recently reported acute infections or vaccinations were included as donors. Every donor was a Caucasian adult residing in Nashville, Tennessee, USA. CD4+ T cells were enriched by magnetic negative selection; naive cells were then positively selected on CD45RA, and the negative fraction formed the memory subset. After blood collection by leukapheresis, PBMCs were isolated using Ficoll-Histopaque density gradient centrifugation and then cryopreserved in the vapor phase of liquid nitrogen. Analytical flow cytometry was used to check the purity and quantity of each magnetically sorted T cell population. Each sorted fraction had its genomic DNA isolated and then quantified by UV absorbance on a Nanodrop 2000c.

This receptor was identified in a man aged 18-30 years in good health. Sequencing used naive CD4+ T cells sorted from blood. In light of the paper, this sample's cell subset or site label describes: CD45RA+ positively selected. The chain is assembled from TRBV23-1 and TRBJ1-6; confidence is insufficient to name the D gene. TRBV23-1 is designated an ORF whose function remains uncertain. In nucleotide form, the sequence is TGCGCCAGCAGTCAATCGACAACTGTGAGGTCACCCCTCCACTTT. Translated, it gives CASSQSTTVRSPLHF.